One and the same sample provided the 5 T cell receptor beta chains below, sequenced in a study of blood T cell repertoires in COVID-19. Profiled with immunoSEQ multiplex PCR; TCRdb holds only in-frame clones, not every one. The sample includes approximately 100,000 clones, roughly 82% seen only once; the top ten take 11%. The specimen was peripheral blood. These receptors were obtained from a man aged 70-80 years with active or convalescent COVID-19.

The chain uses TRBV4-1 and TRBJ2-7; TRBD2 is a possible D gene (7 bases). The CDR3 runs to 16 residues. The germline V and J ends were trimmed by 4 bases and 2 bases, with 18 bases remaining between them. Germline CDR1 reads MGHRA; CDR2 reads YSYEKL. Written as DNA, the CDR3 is TGCGCCAGCAGCCCTCTGGGGGGGGCTCGTACCTACGAGCAGTACTTC. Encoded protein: CASSPLGGARTYEQYF.

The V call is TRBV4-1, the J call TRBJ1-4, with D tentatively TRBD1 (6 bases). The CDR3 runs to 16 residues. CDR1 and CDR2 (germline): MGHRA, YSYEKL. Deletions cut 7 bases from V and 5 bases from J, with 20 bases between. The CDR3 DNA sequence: TGCGCCAGCAACGAAGGGGGGGGCGTCCTGAATGAAAAACTGTTTTTT. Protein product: CASNEGGGVLNEKLFF.

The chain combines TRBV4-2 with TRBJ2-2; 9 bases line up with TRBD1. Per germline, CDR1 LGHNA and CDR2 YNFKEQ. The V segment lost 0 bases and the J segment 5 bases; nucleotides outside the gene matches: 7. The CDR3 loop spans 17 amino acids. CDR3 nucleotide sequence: TGTGCCAGCAGCCAAGATCCACAGGGGGCAAGGACCGGGGAGCTGTTTTTT. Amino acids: CASSQDPQGARTGELFF.

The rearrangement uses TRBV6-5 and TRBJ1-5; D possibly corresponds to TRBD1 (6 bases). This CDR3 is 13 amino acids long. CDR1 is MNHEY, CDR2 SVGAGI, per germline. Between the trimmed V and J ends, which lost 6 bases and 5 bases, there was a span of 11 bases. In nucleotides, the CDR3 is TGTGCCAGCAGCTCGAACAGGGATCAGCCCCAGCATTTT. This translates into CASSSNRDQPQHF.

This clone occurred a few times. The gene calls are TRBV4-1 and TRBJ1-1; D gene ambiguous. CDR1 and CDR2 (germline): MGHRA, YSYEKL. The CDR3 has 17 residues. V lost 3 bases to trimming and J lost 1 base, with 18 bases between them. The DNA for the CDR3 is TGCGCCAGCAGCCATATTCGGGGAGGCAGGCCGAACACTGAAGCTTTCTTT. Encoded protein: CASSHIRGGRPNTEAFF.